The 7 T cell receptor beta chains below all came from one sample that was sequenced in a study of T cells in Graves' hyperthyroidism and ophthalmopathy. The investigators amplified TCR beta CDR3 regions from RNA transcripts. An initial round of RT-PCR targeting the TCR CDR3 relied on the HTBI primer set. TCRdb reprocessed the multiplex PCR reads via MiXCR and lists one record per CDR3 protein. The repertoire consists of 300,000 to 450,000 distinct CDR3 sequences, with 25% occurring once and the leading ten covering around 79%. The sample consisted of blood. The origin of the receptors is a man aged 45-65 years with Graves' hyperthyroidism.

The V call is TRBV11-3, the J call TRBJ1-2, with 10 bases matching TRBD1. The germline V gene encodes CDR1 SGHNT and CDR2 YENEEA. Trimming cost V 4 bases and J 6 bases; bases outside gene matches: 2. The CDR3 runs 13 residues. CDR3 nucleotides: TGTGCCAGCAGCTCCGGGACAGGGGATGGCTACACCTTC. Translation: CASSSGTGDGYTF.

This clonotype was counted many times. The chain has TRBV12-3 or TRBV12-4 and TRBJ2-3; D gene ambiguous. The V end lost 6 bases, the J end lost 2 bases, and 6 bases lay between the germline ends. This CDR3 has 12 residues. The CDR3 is CASRRNTDTQYF. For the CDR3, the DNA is TGTGCCAGCAGGCGAAACACAGATACGCAGTATTTT.

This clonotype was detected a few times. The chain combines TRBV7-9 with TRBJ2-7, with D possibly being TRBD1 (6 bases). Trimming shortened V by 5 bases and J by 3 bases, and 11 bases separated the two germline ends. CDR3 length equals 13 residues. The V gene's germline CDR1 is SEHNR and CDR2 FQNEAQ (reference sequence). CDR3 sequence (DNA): TGTGCCAGCAGCCCGGGACATCTCTACGAGCAGTACTTC. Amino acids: CASSPGHLYEQYF. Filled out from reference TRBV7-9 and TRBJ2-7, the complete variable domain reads DTGVSQNPRHKITKRGQNVTFRCDPISEHNRLYWYRQTLGQGPEFLTYFQNEAQLEKSRLLSDRFSAERPKGSFSTLEIQRTEQGDSAMYLCASSPGHLYEQYFGPGTRLTVT.

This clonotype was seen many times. The CDR3 DNA follows: TGTGCCAGCAGTCTCCAGGGGGCGCGGGAGCAGTACTTC. It yields the protein CASSLQGAREQYF. This chain connects TRBV28 to TRBJ2-7; 8 bases are a match to TRBD1. This CDR3 has 13 residues. V lost 5 bases, J lost 7 bases, and 7 bases stayed unmatched. Germline V gene lookup returns CDR1 MDHEN and CDR2 SYDVKM.

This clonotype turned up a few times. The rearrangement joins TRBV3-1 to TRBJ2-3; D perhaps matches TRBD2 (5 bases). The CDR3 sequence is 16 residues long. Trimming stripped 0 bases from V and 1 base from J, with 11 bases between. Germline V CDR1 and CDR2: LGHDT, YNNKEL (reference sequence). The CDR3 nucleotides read TGTGCCAGCAGCCAAGACGAGGGTAGCGGCACAGATACGCAGTATTTT. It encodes CASSQDEGSGTDTQYF.

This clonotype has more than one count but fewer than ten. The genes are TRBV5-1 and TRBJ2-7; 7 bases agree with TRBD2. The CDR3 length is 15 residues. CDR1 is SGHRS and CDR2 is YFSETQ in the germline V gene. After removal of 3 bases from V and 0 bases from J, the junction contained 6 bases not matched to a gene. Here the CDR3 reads CASSSPSGGSYEQYF. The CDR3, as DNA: TGCGCCAGCAGCTCGCCCTCGGGGGGCTCCTACGAGCAGTACTTC.

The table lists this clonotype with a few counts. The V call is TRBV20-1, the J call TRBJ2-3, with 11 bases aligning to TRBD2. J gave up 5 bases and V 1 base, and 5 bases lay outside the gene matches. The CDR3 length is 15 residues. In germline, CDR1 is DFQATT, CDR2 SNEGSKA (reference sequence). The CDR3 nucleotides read TGCAGTGCTAGAGTACTAGCGGGAGTAGTAGATACGCAGTATTTT. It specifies CSARVLAGVVDTQYF.